This entry features one T cell receptor beta chain sequence. Per germline, CDR1 SGHVS and CDR2 FQNEAQ. V lost 3 bases and J 2 bases, leaving 10 bases between the germline ends. The CDR3 loop spans 15 amino acids. The sample originates from a study of control samples from healthy donors and cancer patients. TCRdb's table, derived via immunoSEQ multiplex PCR, lists solely in-frame clones and lacks some. The profile covers fewer than 95,000 clones, with about 85% appearing a single time and roughly 1.3% taken by the ten largest. The specimen was blood. This clonotype was obtained from a woman between 50 and 59 years old in good health. The chain links TRBV7-8 to TRBJ2-2; D not resolved. The CDR3 is CASSLARSNTGELFF. CDR3 sequence (DNA): TGTGCCAGCAGCTTGGCACGTTCTAACACCGGGGAGCTGTTTTTT.